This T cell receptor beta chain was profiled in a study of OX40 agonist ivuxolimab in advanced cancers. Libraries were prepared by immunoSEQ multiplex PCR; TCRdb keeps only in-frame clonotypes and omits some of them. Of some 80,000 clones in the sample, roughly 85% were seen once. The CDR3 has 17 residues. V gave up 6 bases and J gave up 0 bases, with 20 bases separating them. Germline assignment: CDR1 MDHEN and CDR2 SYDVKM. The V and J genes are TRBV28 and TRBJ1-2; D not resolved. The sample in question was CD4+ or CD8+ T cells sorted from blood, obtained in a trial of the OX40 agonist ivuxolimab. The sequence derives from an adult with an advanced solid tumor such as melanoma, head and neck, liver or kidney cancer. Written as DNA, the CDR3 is TGTGCCAGCAGCAATACCGCAGGTACTGAGACTAACTATGGCTACACCTTC. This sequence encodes CASSNTAGTETNYGYTF.